This T cell receptor (beta chain) was found in a study of blood T cells in healthy people across ages. From germline, CDR1 is SGHTA and CDR2 FQGTGA. The CDR3 spans 16 residues. Trimming removed 1 base from V and 7 bases from J; junction bases left unmatched: 9. In the case of this clonotype: The target antigen is unknown.

Total RNA, at least 5.5 micrograms per sample, came from PBMCs. A J-beta primer mix and a sample-barcoded 5' primer were used in a second PCR of about 7 to 11 cycles. Unique molecular identifiers of 12 random nucleotides labeled each cDNA. No fewer than 3 million CDR3-containing paired-end reads came from each sample. One entry per CDR3 protein results from TCRdb running MiXCR on the 5' RACE reads. Among about 700,000 distinct CDR3 sequences listed, roughly 32% were seen once. Study-wide results and limits: A roughly linear fall in TCR beta diversity per million T cells was seen with increasing age.

The V gene is TRBV7-3, the J gene TRBJ2-1, with 8 nucleotides matching TRBD2. The TCR originated in an elderly woman in good health. The sequenced sample was blood. CDR3 region: CASSLKPSGRGNEQFF. CDR3 bases: TGTGCCAGCAGCTTAAAGCCCAGCGGGAGAGGTAATGAGCAGTTCTTC.